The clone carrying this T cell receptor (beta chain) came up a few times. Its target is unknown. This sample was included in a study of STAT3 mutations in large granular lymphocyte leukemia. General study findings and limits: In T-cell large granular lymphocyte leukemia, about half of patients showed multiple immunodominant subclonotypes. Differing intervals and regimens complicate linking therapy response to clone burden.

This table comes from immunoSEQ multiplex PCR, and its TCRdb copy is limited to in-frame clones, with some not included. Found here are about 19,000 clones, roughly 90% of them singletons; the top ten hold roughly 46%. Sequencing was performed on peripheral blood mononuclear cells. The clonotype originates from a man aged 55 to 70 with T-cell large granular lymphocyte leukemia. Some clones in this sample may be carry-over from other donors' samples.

The CDR3 is CASSLNVGSGSETQYF. The CDR3 DNA is TGCGCCAGCAGCTTGAACGTCGGTAGCGGGAGCGAGACCCAGTACTTC. The V call is TRBV5-1, the J call TRBJ2-5, with 9 bases matching TRBD2. The germline V gene has CDR1 SGHRS and CDR2 YFSETQ. CDR3 size: 16 residues. With V trimmed by 1 base and J by 5 bases, 9 bases remained unmatched.